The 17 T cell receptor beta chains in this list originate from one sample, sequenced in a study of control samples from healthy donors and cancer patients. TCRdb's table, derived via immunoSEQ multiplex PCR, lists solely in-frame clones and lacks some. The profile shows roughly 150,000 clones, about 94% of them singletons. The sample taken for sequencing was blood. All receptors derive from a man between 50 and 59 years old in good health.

The CDR3 DNA is TGTGCCAGTATGGCGGACAGGGAAGTCTATCAGCCCCAGCATTTT. It is translated as CASMADREVYQPQHF. The chain uses TRBV19 and TRBJ1-5; 8 nucleotides match TRBD1. Germline CDR1 is LNHDA and CDR2 is SQIVND (reference sequence). Trimming at V came to 7 bases and at J to 5 bases, leaving 10 bases not matched to a gene. The CDR3 is 15 amino acids.

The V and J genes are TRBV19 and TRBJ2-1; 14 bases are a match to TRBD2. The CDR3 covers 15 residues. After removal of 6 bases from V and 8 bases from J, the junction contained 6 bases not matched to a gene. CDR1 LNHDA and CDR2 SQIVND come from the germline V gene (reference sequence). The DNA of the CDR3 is TGTGCCAGTAGACTGACTAGCGGGAGGGCGCATGAGCAGTTCTTC. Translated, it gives CASRLTSGRAHEQFF.

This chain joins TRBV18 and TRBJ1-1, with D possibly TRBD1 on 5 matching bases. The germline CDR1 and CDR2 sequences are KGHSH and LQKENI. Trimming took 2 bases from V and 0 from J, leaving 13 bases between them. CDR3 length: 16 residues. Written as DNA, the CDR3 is TGTGCCAGCTCACCAATCGGGGCTGGGGTGAACACTGAAGCTTTCTTT. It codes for CASSPIGAGVNTEAFF.

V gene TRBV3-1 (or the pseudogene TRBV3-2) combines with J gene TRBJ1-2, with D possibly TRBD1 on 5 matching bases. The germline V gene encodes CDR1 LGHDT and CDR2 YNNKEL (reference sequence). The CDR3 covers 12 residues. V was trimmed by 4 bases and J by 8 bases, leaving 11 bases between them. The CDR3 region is CASSPMGDGYTF. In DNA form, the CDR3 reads TGTGCCAGCAGCCCAATGGGGGACGGCTACACCTTC.

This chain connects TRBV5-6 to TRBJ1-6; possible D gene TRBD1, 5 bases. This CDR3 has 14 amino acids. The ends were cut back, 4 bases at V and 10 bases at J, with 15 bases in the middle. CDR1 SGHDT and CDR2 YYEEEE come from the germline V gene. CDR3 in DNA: TGTGCCAGCAGCACCGAGAGGCGGACATCACCCCTCCACTTT. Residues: CASSTERRTSPLHF.

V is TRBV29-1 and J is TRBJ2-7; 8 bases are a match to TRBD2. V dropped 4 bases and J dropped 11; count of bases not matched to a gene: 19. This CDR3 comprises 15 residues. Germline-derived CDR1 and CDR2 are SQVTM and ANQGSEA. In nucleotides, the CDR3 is TGCAGCGTTGTCCGTAACGTAGCGGGACCCCTGTTGGAGTACTTC. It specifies CSVVRNVAGPLLEYF.

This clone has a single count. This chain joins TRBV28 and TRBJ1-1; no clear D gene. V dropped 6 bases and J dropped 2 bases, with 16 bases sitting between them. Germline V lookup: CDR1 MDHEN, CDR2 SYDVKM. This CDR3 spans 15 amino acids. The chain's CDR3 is CASSASGYINTEAFF. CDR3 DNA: TGTGCCAGCAGCGCCAGCGGATACATAAACACTGAAGCTTTCTTT.

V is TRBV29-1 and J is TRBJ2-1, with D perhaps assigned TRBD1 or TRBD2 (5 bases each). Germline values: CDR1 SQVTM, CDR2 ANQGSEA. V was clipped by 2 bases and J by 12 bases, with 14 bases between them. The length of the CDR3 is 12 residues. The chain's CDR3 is CSVERGGFWQFF. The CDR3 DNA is TGCAGCGTTGAAAGGGGCGGGTTTTGGCAGTTCTTC.

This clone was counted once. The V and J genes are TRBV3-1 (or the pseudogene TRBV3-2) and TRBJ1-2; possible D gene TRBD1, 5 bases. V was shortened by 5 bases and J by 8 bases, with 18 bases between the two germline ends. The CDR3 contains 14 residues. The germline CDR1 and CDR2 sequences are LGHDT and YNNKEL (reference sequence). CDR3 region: CASSSVWGGVGYTF. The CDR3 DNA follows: TGTGCCAGCAGCTCGGTGTGGGGCGGGGTAGGCTACACCTTC.

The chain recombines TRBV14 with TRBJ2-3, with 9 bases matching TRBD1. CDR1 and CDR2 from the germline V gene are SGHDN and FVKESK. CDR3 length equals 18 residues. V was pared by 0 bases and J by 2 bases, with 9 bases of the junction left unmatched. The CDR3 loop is CASSQDLYRGLATDTQYF. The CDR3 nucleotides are TGTGCCAGCAGCCAAGATTTGTACAGGGGGCTGGCCACAGATACGCAGTATTTT.

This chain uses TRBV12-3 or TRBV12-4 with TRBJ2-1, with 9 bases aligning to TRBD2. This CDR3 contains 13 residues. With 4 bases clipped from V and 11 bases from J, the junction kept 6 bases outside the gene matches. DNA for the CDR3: TGTGCCAGCAGTTCCCGGACTAGCGAAAAGCAGTTCTTC. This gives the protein CASSSRTSEKQFF.

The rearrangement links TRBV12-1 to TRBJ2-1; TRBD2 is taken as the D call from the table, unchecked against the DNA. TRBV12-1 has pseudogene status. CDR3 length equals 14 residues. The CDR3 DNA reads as TGTGCCAGCAGCTTTGATCTAGCCGGGAATGAGCAGTTCTTC. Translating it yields CASSFDLAGNEQFF.

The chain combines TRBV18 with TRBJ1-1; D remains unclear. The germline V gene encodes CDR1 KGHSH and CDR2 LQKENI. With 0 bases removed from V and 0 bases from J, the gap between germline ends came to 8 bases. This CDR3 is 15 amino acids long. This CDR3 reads CASSPPRTLNTEAFF. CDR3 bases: TGTGCCAGCTCACCACCGCGGACGTTGAACACTGAAGCTTTCTTT.

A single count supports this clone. The chain's CDR3 is CASSHNRGPDTQYF. CDR3 DNA: TGTGCCAGCAGCCATAACAGGGGCCCAGATACGCAGTATTTT. V and J are TRBV3-1 (or the pseudogene TRBV3-2) and TRBJ2-3, with 7 bases aligning to TRBD1. V dropped 3 bases and J dropped 4; count of bases not matched to a gene: 4. CDR3 size: 14 residues. Germline lookup yields CDR1 LGHDT and CDR2 YNNKEL (reference sequence).

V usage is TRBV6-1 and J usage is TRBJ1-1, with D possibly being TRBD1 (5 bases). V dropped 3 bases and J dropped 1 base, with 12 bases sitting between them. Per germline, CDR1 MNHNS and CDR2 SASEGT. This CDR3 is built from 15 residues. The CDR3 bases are TGTGCCAGCAGTGAGATAGGGGTGGGGAACACTGAAGCTTTCTTT. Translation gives CASSEIGVGNTEAFF.

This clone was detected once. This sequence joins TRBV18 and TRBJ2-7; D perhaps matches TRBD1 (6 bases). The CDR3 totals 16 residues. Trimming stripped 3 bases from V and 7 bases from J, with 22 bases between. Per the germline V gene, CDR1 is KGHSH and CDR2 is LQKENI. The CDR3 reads CASSPYWGQGNFEQYF. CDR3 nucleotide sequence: TGTGCCAGCTCACCCTATTGGGGGCAGGGGAATTTTGAGCAGTACTTC.

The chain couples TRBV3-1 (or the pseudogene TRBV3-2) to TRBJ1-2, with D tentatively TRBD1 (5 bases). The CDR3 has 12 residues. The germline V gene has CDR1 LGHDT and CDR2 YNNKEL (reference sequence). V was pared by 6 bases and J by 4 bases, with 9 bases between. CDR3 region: CASSEGAYGYTF. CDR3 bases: TGTGCCAGCAGTGAAGGGGCCTATGGCTACACCTTC.